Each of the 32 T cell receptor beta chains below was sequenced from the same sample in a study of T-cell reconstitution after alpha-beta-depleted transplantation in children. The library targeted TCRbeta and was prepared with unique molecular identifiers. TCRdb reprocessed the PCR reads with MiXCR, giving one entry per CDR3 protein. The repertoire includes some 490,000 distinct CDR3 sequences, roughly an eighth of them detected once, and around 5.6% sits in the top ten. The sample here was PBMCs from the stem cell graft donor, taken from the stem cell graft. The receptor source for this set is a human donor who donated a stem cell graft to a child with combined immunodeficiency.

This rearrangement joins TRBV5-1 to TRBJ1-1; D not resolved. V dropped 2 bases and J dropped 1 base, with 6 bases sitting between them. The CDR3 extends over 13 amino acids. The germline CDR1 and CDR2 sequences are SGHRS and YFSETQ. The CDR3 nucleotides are TGCGCCAGCAGCTTCCAGGCGAACACTGAAGCTTTCTTT. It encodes CASSFQANTEAFF. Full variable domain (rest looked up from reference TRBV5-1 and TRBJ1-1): KAGVTQTPRYLIKTRGQQVTLSCSPISGHRSVSWYQQTPGQGLQFLFEYFSETQRNKGNFPGRFSGRQFSNSRSEMNVSTLELGDSALYLCASSFQANTEAFFGQGTRLTVV.

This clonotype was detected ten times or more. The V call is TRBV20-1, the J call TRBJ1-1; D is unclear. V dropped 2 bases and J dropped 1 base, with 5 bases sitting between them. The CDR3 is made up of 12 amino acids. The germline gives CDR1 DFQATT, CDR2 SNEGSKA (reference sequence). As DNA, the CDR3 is TGCAGTGCTAGACGGCAGAACACTGAAGCTTTCTTT. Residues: CSARRQNTEAFF.

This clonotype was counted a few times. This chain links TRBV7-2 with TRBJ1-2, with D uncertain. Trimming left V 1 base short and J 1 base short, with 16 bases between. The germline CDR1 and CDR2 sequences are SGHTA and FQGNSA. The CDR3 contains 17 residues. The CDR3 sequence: CASSLGGARENNYGYTF. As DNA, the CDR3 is TGTGCCAGCAGCTTAGGGGGAGCCAGAGAAAATAACTATGGCTACACCTTC.

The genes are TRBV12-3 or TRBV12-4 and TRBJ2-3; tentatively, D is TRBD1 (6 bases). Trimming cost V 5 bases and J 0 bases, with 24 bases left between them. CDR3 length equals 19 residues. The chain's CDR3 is CASSPRDNPNFSSTDTQYF. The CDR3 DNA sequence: TGTGCCAGCAGTCCCAGGGACAACCCAAATTTCTCTAGCACAGATACGCAGTATTTT.

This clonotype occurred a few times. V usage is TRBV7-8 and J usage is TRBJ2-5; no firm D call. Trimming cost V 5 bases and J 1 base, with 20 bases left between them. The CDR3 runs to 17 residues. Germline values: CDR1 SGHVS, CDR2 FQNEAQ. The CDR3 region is CASSTRLRDWAQETQYF. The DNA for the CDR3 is TGTGCCAGCAGCACAAGGTTACGAGACTGGGCCCAAGAGACCCAGTACTTC.

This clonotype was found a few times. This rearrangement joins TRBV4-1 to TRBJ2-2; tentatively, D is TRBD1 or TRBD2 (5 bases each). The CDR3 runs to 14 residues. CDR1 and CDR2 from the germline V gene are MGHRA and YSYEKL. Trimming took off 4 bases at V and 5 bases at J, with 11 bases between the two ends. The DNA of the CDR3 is TGCGCCAGCAGCCCCCCGGGACGGACCGGGGAGCTGTTTTTT. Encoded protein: CASSPPGRTGELFF.

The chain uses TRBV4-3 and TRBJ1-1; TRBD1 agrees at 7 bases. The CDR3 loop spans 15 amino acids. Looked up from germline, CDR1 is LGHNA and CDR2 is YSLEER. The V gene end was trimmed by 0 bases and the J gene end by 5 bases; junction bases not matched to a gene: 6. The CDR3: CASSQDTAGGTEAFF. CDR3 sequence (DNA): TGCGCCAGCAGCCAAGATACGGCAGGGGGAACTGAAGCTTTCTTT.

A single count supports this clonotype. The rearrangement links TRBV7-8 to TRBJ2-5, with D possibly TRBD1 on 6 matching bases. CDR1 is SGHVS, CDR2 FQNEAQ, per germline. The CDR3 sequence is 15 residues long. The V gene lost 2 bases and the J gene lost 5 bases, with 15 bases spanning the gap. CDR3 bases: TGTGCCAGCAGCTTATACGGCAGGGGTTGGGAGACCCAGTACTTC. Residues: CASSLYGRGWETQYF.

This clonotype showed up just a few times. CDR3 sequence: CASTRARYNEQFF. CDR3 coding DNA: TGTGCCAGCACCCGGGCCAGATACAATGAGCAGTTCTTC. V is TRBV6-2 or TRBV6-3 and J is TRBJ2-1; D not certain. Trimming stripped 7 bases from V and 4 bases from J, with 11 bases between. Germline V gives CDR1 MNHEY, CDR2 SVGEGT. The CDR3 sequence is 13 residues long.

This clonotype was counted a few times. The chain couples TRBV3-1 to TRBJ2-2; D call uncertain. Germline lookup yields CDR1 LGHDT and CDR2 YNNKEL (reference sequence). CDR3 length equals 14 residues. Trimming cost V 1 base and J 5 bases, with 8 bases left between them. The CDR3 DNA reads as TGTGCCAGCAGCCAAGTTAAGATTACCGGGGAGCTGTTTTTT. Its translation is CASSQVKITGELFF.

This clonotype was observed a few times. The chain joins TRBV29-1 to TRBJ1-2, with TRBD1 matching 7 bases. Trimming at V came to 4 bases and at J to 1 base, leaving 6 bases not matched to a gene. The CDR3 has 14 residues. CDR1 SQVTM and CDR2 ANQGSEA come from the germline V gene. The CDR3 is CSVAGTVFNYGYTF. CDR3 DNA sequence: TGCAGCGTTGCTGGGACAGTCTTTAACTATGGCTACACCTTC.

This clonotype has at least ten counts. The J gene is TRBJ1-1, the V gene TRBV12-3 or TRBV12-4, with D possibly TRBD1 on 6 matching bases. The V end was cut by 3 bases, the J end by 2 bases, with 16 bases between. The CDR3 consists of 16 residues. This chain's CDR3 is CASSFRLRGGNTEAFF. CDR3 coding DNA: TGTGCCAGCAGTTTTAGATTGCGGGGGGGCAACACTGAAGCTTTCTTT.

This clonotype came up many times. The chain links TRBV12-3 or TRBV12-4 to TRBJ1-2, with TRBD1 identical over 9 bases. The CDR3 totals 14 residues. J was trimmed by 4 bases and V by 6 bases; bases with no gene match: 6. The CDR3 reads CASSRQGVAYGYTF. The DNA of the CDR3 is TGTGCCAGCAGCCGACAGGGGGTGGCCTATGGCTACACCTTC.

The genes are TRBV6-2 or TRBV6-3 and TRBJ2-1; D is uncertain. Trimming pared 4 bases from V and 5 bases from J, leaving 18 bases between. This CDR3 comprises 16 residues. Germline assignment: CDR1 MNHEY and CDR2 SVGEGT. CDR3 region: CASSSRPLQSHNEQFF. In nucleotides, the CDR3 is TGTGCCAGCAGTTCTCGGCCCTTACAGTCCCACAATGAGCAGTTCTTC.

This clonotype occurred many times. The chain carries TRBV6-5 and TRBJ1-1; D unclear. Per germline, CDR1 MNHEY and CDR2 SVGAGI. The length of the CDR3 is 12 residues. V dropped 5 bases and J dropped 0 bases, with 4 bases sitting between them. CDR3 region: CASSGMNTEAFF. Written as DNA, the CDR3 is TGTGCCAGCAGTGGCATGAACACTGAAGCTTTCTTT.

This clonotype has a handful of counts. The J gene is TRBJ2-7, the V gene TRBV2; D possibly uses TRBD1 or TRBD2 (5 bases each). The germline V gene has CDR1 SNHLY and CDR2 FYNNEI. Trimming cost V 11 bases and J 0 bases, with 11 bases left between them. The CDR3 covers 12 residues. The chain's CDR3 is CAAGTVSYEQYF. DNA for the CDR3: TGTGCCGCAGGGACGGTCTCCTACGAGCAGTACTTC.

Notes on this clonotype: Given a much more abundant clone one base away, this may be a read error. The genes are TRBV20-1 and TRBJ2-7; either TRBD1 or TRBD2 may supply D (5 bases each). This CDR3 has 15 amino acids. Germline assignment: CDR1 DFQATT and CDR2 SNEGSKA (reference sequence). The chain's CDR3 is CCASRPSWGSGEQYF. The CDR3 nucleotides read TGCTGTGCCTCGCGGCCATCCTGGGGCTCGGGAGAGCAGTACTTC.

CDR3: CATLGPFYEQYF. The CDR3 coding sequence is TGTGCCACTTTGGGACCCTTCTACGAGCAGTACTTC. The J gene is TRBJ2-7, the V gene TRBV28; the D call may be TRBD1 or TRBD2 (5 bases each). The CDR3 is made up of 12 amino acids. The V end was cut by 10 bases, the J end by 3 bases, with 13 bases between. Per germline, CDR1 MDHEN and CDR2 SYDVKM.

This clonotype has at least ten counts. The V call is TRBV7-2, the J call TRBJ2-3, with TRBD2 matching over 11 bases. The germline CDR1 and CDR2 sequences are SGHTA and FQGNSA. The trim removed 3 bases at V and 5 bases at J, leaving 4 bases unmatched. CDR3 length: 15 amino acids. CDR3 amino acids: CASSFGLAGVDTQYF. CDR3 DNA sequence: TGTGCCAGCAGCTTCGGACTAGCGGGTGTAGATACGCAGTATTTT.

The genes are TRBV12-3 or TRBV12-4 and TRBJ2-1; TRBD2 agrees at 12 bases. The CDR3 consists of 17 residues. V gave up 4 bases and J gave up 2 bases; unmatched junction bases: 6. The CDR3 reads CASSSRTSGNPYNEQFF. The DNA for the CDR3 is TGTGCCAGCAGTTCTCGGACTAGCGGGAACCCCTACAATGAGCAGTTCTTC.

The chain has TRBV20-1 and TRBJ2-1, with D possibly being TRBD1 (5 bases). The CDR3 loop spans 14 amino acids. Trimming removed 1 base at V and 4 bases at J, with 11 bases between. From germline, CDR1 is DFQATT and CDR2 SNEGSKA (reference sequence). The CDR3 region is CSARVRDSYNEQFF. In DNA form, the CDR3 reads TGCAGTGCTAGAGTTCGAGACAGTTACAATGAGCAGTTCTTC.

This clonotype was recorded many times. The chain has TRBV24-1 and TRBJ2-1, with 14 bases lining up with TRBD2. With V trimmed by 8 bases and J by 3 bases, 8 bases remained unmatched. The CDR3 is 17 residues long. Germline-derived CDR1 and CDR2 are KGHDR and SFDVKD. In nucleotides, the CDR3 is TGTGCCACCATGAGTGCCGGACTAGCGGGAGGCTACAATGAGCAGTTCTTC. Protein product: CATMSAGLAGGYNEQFF.

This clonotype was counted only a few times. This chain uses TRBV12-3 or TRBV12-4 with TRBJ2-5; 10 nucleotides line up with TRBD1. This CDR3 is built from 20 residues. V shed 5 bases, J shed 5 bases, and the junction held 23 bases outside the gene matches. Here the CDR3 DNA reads TGTGCCAGCAGTCCCACGGGGGTAGCCGGGACAGGGGTATTATCGGAGACCCAGTACTTC. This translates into CASSPTGVAGTGVLSETQYF.

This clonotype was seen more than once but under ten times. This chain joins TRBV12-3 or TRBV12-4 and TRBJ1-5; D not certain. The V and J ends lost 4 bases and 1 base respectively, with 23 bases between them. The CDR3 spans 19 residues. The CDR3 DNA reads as TGTGCCAGCAGTTCCTTCGGAGGGAACCAAATCTGGAGCAATCAGCCCCAGCATTTT. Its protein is CASSSFGGNQIWSNQPQHF.

CDR3 amino acids: CSATGTGGNQPQHF. In DNA, the CDR3 is TGCAGTGCTACCGGGACAGGGGGCAATCAGCCCCAGCATTTT. V is TRBV20-1 and J is TRBJ1-5; 10 bases match TRBD1. V dropped 4 bases and J dropped 2; count of bases not matched to a gene: 2. Germline V CDR1 and CDR2: DFQATT, SNEGSKA (reference sequence). This CDR3 contains 14 residues.

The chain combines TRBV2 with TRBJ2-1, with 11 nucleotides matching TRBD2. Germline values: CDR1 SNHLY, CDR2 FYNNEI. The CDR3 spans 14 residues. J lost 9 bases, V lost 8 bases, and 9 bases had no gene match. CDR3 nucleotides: TGTGCCAGCCTACTAGCGGGGGCCACAAGTGAGCAGTTCTTC. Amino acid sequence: CASLLAGATSEQFF.

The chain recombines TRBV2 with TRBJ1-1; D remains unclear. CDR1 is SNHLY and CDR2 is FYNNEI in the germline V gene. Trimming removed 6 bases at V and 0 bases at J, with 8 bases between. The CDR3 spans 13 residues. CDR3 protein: CASSGSMNTEAFF. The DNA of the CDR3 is TGTGCCAGCAGCGGTTCCATGAACACTGAAGCTTTCTTT.

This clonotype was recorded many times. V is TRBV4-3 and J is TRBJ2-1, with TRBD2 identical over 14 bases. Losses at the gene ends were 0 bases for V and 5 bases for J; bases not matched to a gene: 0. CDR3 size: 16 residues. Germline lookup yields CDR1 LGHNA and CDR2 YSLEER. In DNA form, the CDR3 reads TGCGCCAGCAGCCAAGAGGGACTAGCGGGAGACAATGAGCAGTTCTTC. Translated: CASSQEGLAGDNEQFF.

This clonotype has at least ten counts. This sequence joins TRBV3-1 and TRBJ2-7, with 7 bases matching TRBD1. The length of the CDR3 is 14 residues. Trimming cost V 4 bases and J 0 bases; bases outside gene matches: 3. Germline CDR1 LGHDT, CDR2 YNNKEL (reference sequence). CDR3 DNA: TGTGCCAGCAGCCGACGGGACAGCTCCTACGAGCAGTACTTC. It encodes CASSRRDSSYEQYF.

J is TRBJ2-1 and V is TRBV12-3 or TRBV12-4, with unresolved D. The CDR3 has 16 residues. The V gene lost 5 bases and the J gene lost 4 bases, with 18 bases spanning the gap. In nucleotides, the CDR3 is TGTGCCAGCAGTACCAATAACCTTAGGGCTTACAATGAGCAGTTCTTC. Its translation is CASSTNNLRAYNEQFF.

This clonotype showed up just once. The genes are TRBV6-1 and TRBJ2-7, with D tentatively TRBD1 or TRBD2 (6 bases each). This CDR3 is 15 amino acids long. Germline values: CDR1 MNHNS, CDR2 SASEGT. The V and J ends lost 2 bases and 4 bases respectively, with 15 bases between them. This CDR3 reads CASSELDGGPYEQYF. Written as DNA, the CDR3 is TGTGCCAGCAGTGAATTGGACGGGGGCCCTTACGAGCAGTACTTC.

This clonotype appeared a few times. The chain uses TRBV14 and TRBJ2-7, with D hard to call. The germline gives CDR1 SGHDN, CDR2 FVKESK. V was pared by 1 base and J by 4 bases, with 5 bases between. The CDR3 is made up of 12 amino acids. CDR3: CASSQARYEQYF. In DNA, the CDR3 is TGTGCCAGCAGCCAAGCCCGGTACGAGCAGTACTTC.